The clone carrying this T cell receptor beta chain was picked up a small number of times. As yet, its antigen is unknown. The data belong to a study of naive and memory T cell subsets. Study-wide points: Over 95% of naive TCR sequences appeared only once after error correction, unlike memory subsets. Especially in CD8 cells, naive repertoires contained a few larger clonotypes, possibly CD45RA-re-expressing memory cells.

CD8 T cells were positively selected from what remained after CD4 positive selection. Cells stained for CD3, CD4, CD8, CD45RA and CD27 were sorted into four subsets. Looked up from germline, CDR1 is SGHVS and CDR2 is FNYEAQ. CDR3 length: 15 amino acids. The V and J ends lost 2 bases and 7 bases respectively, with 14 bases between them. Both TRBC1 and TRBC2 were covered by a beta constant-region primer of two equimolar oligonucleotides. The ligated cDNA underwent four PCR rounds using SP2 and nested alpha and beta constant-region primers. TCRdb re-called the UMI-ligation and nested PCR reads with MiXCR, one entry per CDR3 protein. The repertoire holds roughly 140,000 distinct CDR3 sequences, with about a fifth as singletons.

Input material: naive CD8+ T cells from blood. This sequence was found in a human donor in good health. The rearrangement uses TRBV7-6 and TRBJ1-4; maybe TRBD1 (6 bases). The CDR3 sequence is CASSLYGQPGEKLFF. CDR3 nucleotide sequence: TGTGCCAGCAGCTTATATGGACAGCCGGGTGAAAAACTGTTTTTT.